The present entry profiles one T cell receptor (beta chain) with its context. Antigen unknown. This specimen belongs to a study of cytomegalovirus exposure and HLA in healthy donors. General study findings and limits: The study labeled 150 to 200 TCR beta chains cytomegalovirus-associated. Later, an analysis found that TCR clusters from the first cohort tended to co-occur in the 120 or so validation repertoires.

With 3 bases removed from V and 3 bases from J, the gap between germline ends came to 6 bases. CDR1 SGHVS and CDR2 FQNEAQ come from the germline V gene. This CDR3 is 12 amino acids long. The protocol was immunoSEQ multiplex PCR, while the TCRdb copy is restricted to in-frame clones and leaves out a portion. The data show roughly 80,000 clones, with 90% to 95% seen just once and about 0.68% held by the top ten. This TCR derives from a man between 18 and 29 years old in good health and CMV-seronegative. The chain uses TRBV7-8 and TRBJ2-7; no definite D call. Sequencing used PBMCs. The CDR3 DNA follows: TGTGCCAGCAGCTTGACGGGCTACGAGCAGTACTTC. This sequence encodes CASSLTGYEQYF.